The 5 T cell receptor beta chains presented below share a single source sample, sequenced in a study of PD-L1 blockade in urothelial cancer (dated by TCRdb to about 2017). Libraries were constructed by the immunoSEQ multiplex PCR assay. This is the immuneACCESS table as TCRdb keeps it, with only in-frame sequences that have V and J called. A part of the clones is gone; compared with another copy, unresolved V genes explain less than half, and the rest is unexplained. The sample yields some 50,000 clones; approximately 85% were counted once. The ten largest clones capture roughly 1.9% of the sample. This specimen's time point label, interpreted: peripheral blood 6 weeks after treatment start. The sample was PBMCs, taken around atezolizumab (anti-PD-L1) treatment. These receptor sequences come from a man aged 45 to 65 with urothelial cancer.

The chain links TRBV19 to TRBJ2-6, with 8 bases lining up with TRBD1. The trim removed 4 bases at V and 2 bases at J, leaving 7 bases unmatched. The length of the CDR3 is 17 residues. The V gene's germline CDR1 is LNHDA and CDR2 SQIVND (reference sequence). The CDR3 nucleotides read TGTGCCAGTAGTACCCAAGACAGGGGCCCTGGGGCCAACGTCCTGACTTTC. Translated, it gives CASSTQDRGPGANVLTF.

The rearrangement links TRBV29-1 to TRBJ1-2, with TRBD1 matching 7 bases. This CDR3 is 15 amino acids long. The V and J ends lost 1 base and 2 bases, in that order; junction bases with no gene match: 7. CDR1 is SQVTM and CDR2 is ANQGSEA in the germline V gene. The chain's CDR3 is CSVEGGQVLNYGYTF. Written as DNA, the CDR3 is TGCAGCGTTGAAGGTGGACAGGTTCTAAACTATGGCTACACCTTC.

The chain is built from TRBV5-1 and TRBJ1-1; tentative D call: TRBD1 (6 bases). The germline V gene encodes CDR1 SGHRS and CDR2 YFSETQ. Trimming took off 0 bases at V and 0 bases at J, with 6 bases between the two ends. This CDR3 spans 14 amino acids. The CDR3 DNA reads TGCGCCAGCAGCTTGGACAGGGTGAACACTGAAGCTTTCTTT. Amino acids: CASSLDRVNTEAFF.

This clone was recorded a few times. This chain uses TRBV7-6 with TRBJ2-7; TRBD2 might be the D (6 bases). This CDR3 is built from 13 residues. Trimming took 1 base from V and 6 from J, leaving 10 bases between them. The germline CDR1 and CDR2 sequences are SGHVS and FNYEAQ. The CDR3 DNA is TGTGCCAGCAGCTTAGTAGAGGGAGGCGAGCAGTACTTC. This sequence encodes CASSLVEGGEQYF.

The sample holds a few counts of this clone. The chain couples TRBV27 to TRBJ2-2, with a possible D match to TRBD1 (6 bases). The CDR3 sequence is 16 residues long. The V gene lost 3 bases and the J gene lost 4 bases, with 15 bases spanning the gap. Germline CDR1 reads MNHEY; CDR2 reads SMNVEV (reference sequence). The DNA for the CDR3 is TGTGCCAGCAGTTTTGAAAGTAGGGGGAGCACCGGGGAGCTGTTTTTT. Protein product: CASSFESRGSTGELFF.